Below, one TCR beta chain is given with its context. This clonotype was seen once. This clone's antigen is unknown. Base qualities are not provided; no much larger clone lies one nucleotide away. One read represents weak support. Library preparation employed PCR. TCR sequencing of DNA from cultured CD4+ T cells used the Oncomine TCR Beta short-read assay at the Johns Hopkins FTIC core. Genomic DNA was extracted from the cultured CD4+ T cells with the QIAamp micro DNA kit. Oncomine TCR Beta libraries made from cultured CD4+ T cells were pooled using unique dual indexes and sequenced on an Illumina iSeq 100. The study's own analysis went as follows. Non-productive sequences were filtered out, and CDR3s that did not start with C, did not end with F or W, or were shorter than 7 amino acids were discarded. The MANAFEST web application identified antigen-specific clonotypes by comparing peptide-stimulated wells against reference wells and other culture wells. An FDR below 0.05, an odds ratio above 5, and a productive frequency above 0.1% in at least two of three replicate wells were required for clones to be considered positive. Cross-reactive clonotypes were defined as significantly expanded in both SARS-CoV-2 spike wells and at least one common cold coronavirus spike condition. CDR3 homology was assessed with Levenshtein distances (stringdist) and unrooted phylogenetic trees (ape) in R version 3.6.1. The raw public data were reprocessed by TCRdb itself: fastp quality trimming at Q25, MiXCR clonotype calling, in-frame beta chains only. Rows merge per CDR3 protein into single entries with the most common DNA and genes. It is TCRdb's table, rather than the study itself, that gives the V and J calls and clone size. In all, the sample holds fewer than 8,500 distinct CDR3 sequences, and about 66% of those were seen once. Together, the top ten hold about 24% of the sample.

This specimen comes from a study of vaccination and CD4 T cells after COVID-19 (dated 2022 in TCRdb). Turning to the overall study: Every convalescent patient had a positive nasal swab PCR test for SARS-CoV-2, with mild disease in 8 to 10 patients and severe disease in one. Post-COVID blood samples were collected from convalescent patients a median of approximately 93 days after diagnosis, with a range of roughly 35 to 180 days. As controls, cultures received a CEFX viral epitope pool (the positive control), an HIV-1 Nef peptide pool (the negative control), or no peptide at all. Overlapping spike peptide pools from SARS-CoV-2 and from the common cold coronaviruses HCoV-NL63, HCoV-OC43 and HCoV-229E were used as culture stimuli. Participants got two doses of the Pfizer-BioNTech BNT162b2 vaccine (n=8) or two doses of the Moderna mRNA-1273 vaccine (n=2). Six males and four females were included in the convalescent cohort, with two Hispanic individuals, seven Caucasians, two Asians and one multiracial person represented. The spike-specific CD4+ TCR repertoire was compared before and after mRNA vaccination in under 11 COVID-19 convalescent patients and a handful of infection-naive healthy vaccine recipients. The time from the second vaccine dose to post-vaccine blood sampling had a median of roughly 72 days and ranged from 14 to 241 days. The study at large found these results: Only a relatively small number of convalescent patients were included in the study, and early timepoints following natural infection were not analyzed. In convalescent patients, a median around 86% of post-vaccine SARS-CoV-2-reactive clones were detected only after vaccination, and vaccine-specific priming was suggested by this finding. Although the median number of SARS-CoV-2-reactive clonotypes went up from roughly 23 after infection to some 37 after vaccination, the increase was not significant. Of the vaccine-specific clones in convalescent patients, 304 of 307, or nearly all, reacted only to SARS-CoV-2 spike and did not cross-react with common cold coronaviruses.

The sample's treatment or condition label, in plain terms: approximately nine-day PBMC culture with coronavirus spike peptide pools or control peptides (ViraFEST assay). The ViraFEST assay was used in the study, in which antigen-specific T cells were expanded with peptide pools and expanded clonotypes were subsequently identified by TCR sequencing. Positive SARS-CoV-2 PCR tests in the convalescent patients dated from March to December 2020, before Alpha, Beta and Delta variants emerged in the United States. Each well held approximately 2 million PBMCs cultured in IMDM containing about 5% human AB serum and roughly 9.7 IU/ml IL-2, with around 9.2 ug/ml peptide pools added. Half of the culture medium was replaced with fresh IL-2-containing medium on days 3 and 7. After nine to eleven days of culture, CD4+ T cells were isolated by negative selection with the EasySep CD4+ T cell isolation kit. Ficoll-Paque Plus gradient centrifugation was used to isolate PBMCs from whole blood, and the isolated PBMCs were then either used fresh or cryopreserved at -140C. Culture conditions were generally each tested in triplicate wells.

The germline V gene encodes CDR1 LGHNA and CDR2 YNFKEQ. The CDR3 has 18 amino acids, counting the end cysteine and phenylalanine. Only the CDR3 DNA stays, 54 bases, in frame from base 1. Here V drops 2 bases and J drops 5 bases, and the junction holds 10 bases not matched to any gene. Sequenced sample: CD4+ T cells from blood, cultured in vitro. The TCR sequence derives from a human donor who had recovered from COVID-19. This sequence uses TRBV4-2 and TRBJ2-5; TRBD2 matches 14 bases in the middle. The nucleotide sequence reads TGTGCCAGCAGCCAAAGTGGCCGGACTAGCGGGGGGAGGGAGACCCAGTACTTC. The translation is CASSQSGRTSGGRETQYF.